This T cell receptor (beta chain) was documented in a study of shared clonotypes between healthy human individuals. Losses at the gene ends were 2 bases for V and 4 bases for J; bases not matched to a gene: 13. Germline loops: CDR1 SGHAT, CDR2 FQNNGV. The CDR3 is made up of 17 amino acids. Clones were read by immunoSEQ multiplex PCR, and TCRdb kept only the in-frame ones, dropping some. The sample lists a few hundred thousand clones, 65% occurring once. The chain joins TRBV11-2 to TRBJ2-7; 8 bases line up with TRBD2. The sample taken for sequencing was memory CD4+ T cells sorted from blood. Subset defined: CD45RA-negative fraction. This clonotype was obtained from a man aged 30 to 45 in good health. Here the CDR3 reads CASSLYSGSGPQYEQYF. CDR3 coding DNA: TGTGCCAGCAGCTTATACAGCGGGAGCGGCCCTCAATACGAGCAGTACTTC.